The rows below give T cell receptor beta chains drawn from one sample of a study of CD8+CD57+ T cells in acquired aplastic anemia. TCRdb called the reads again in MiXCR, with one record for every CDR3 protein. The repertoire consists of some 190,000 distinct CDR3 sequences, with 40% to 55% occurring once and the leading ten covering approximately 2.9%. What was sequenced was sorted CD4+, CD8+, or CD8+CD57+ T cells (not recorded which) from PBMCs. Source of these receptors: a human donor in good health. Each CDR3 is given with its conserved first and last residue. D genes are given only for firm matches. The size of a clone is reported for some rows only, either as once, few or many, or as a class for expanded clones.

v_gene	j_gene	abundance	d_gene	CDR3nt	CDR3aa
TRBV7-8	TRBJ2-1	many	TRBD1	TGTGCCAGCAGCTTCGACAGGGGGGTTTACAATGAGCAGTTCTTC	CASSFDRGVYNEQFF
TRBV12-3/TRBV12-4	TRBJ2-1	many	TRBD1	TGTGCCAGCAGTTTGAAACAGGGGAGCTCCTACAATGAGCAGTTCTTC	CASSLKQGSSYNEQFF
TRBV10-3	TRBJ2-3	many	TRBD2	TGTGCCATCAGTGCTCTAGCGGGACCTAGCACAGATACGCAGTATTTT	CAISALAGPSTDTQYF
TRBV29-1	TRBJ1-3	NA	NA	TGCAGCGGGGAGGTTGGAAACACCATATATTTT	CSGEVGNTIYF
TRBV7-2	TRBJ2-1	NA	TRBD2	TGTGCCAGCAGCCGACTAGCGGTTGAGCAGTTCTTC	CASSRLAVEQFF
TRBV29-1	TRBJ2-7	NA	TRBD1	TGCAGCGCACGACGGACAGGGGCCTACGAGCAGTACTTC	CSARRTGAYEQYF
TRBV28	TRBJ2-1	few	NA	TGTGCCAGCGGGACGGGAGCAGACTCCTACAATGAGCAGTTCTTC	CASGTGADSYNEQFF
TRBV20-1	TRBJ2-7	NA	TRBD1	TGCAGTGCTAGTATCCGGGACAGCTCCTACGAGCAGTACTTC	CSASIRDSSYEQYF
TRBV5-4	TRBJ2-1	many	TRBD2	TGTGCCAGCAGCGCGAGCGGGACTCCCTACAATGAGCAGTTCTTC	CASSASGTPYNEQFF
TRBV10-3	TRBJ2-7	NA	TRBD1	TGTGCCATCAGCCTTGGACAGGGGGAATACGAGCAGTACTTC	CAISLGQGEYEQYF
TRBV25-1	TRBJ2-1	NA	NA	TGTGCCAGCAGTTATCCTTTCGGGGGCGACTACAATGAGCAGTTCTTC	CASSYPFGGDYNEQFF
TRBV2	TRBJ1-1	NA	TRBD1	TGTGCCAGCAGCTTACAGGGGGCAGCCAACACTGAAGCTTTCTTT	CASSLQGAANTEAFF
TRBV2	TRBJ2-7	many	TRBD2	TGTGCCAGCAGTGAGTTGACTAGCGGGGCCTACGAGCAGTACTTC	CASSELTSGAYEQYF
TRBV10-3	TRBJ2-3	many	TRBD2	TGTGCCATCAGTGGAGCGGGAGTAAACACAGATACGCAGTATTTT	CAISGAGVNTDTQYF
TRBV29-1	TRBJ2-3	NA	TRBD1	TGCAGCGTCCTACAGGGGCCCACAGATACGCAGTATTTT	CSVLQGPTDTQYF